This T cell receptor beta chain was identified during a study of T cell responses to AZD1222 COVID-19 vaccine. Background on the study: Both about-4-week and about-12-week second-dose recipients were combined. Study observations and caveats: There were mostly white British donors and more females than males, and clonal diversity was possibly underestimated. Repertoire collection took place solely once the T cell response had peaked.

TCRdb's table, derived via immunoSEQ multiplex PCR, lists solely in-frame clones and lacks some. The sample carries 100,000 to 150,000 clones, over 75% recorded once. Points on this clone: Its antigen is unknown.

The source material was peripheral blood, sampled on day 0 of AZD1222 vaccination. This TCR came from an adult in good health.

This CDR3 reads CASSPGTRINTIYF. DNA of the CDR3: TGTGCCAGCAGCCCCGGGACACGGATTAACACCATATATTTT. The chain has TRBV7-8 and TRBJ1-3, with a weak D call TRBD1 (6 bases). The V end lost 5 bases, the J end lost 7 bases, and 15 bases lay between the germline ends. The length of the CDR3 is 14 residues. The germline V gene encodes CDR1 SGHVS and CDR2 FQNEAQ. The variable domain in full, with the rest retrieved from reference TRBV7-8 and TRBJ1-3, is GAGVSQSPRYKVAKRGQDVALRCDPISGHVSLFWYQQALGQGPEFLTYFQNEAQLDKSGLPSDRFFAERPEGSVSTLKIQRTQQEDSAVYLCASSPGTRINTIYFGEGSWLTVV.